This T cell receptor (beta chain) was captured in a study of OX40 agonist ivuxolimab in advanced cancers. V lost 3 bases, J lost 4 bases, and 13 bases lay in between. The germline CDR1 and CDR2 sequences are LGHNA and YNFKEQ. The CDR3 spans 14 residues. The method was immunoSEQ multiplex PCR; TCRdb's version includes in-frame clones alone and lacks a portion of them. Of 83,000 or so clones in the sample, more than 90% were seen once. Remarks on this clone: Its antigen is unidentified.

Anyone with autoimmune disease history or systemic immunosuppression was excluded. Whole-study findings and limits: The 0.1-3.0 mg/kg partial responders had among the lowest clonal expansion.

The rearrangement links TRBV4-2 to TRBJ2-7; D gene ambiguous. The sequence was collected from an adult with an advanced solid tumor such as melanoma, head and neck, liver or kidney cancer. The sample consisted of CD4+ or CD8+ T cells sorted from blood, taken in a trial of the OX40 agonist ivuxolimab. This chain's CDR3 is CASSQAGRPYEQYF. In DNA form, the CDR3 reads TGTGCCAGCAGCCAGGCAGGCAGGCCGTACGAGCAGTACTTC.